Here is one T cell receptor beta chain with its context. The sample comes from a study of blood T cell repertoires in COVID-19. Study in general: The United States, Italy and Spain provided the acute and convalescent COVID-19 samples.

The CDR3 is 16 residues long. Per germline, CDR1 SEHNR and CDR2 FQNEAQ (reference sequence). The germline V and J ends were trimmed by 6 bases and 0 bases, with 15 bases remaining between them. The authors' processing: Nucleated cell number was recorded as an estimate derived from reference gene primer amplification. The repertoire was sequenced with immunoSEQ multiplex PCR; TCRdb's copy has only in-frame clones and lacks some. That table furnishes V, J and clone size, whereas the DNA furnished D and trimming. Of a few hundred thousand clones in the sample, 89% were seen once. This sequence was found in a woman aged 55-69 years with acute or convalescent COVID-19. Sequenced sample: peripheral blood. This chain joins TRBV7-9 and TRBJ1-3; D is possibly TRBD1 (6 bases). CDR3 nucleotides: TGTGCCAGCAGATCTGGACAGAGTCTCTCTGGAAACACCATATATTTT. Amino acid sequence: CASRSGQSLSGNTIYF.